One sample yielded the 23 T cell receptor beta chains listed below, sequenced in a study of vaccination effects on CD4 cells after COVID-19. Sequencing in the ViraFEST assay came after antigen-specific CD4+ T cells had been expanded with viral peptide pools, which were used to stimulate PBMC. Following culture for roughly 10 days, CD4+ T cells were isolated. The cohort was immunized with two doses of either the BNT162b2 or mRNA-1273 vaccine. Sequencing was performed with immunoSEQ multiplex PCR; in TCRdb, only in-frame clones are kept and a portion is missing. The repertoire consists of 35,000 to 40,000 clones, with around 80% occurring once and the leading ten covering approximately 2%. Their recognized antigens are unknown. The source was CD4+ T cells from PBMCs cultured with HCoV-NL63 spike peptides, collected after COVID-19 vaccination. The receptor source for this set is a human donor who received a COVID-19 vaccine. Some clones in this sample may be carry-over from other donors' samples.

This clone is a singleton in its sample. The rearrangement links TRBV3-1 (or the pseudogene TRBV3-2) to TRBJ1-6, with D perhaps matching TRBD1 (6 bases). Germline loops: CDR1 LGHDT, CDR2 YNNKEL (reference sequence). The CDR3 runs to 15 residues. Between the trimmed V and J ends, which lost 0 bases and 6 bases, there was a span of 9 bases. The DNA for the CDR3 is TGTGCCAGCAGCCAAGAGTTAGGGGGTAATTCACCCCTCCACTTT. This gives the protein CASSQELGGNSPLHF.

This clone was picked up one time. The chain links TRBV10-2 to TRBJ2-7; no definite D call. This CDR3 comprises 8 residues. Germline V CDR1 and CDR2: WSHSY, SAAADI. DNA for the CDR3: TGCGCTCCACACGAGCAGTACGTC. Encoded protein: CAPHEQYV.

This CDR3 is CASSTKSNSPLHF. In nucleotides, the CDR3 is TGTGCCAGCAGCACGAAAAGTAATTCACCCCTCCACTTT. The gene calls are TRBV7-2 and TRBJ1-6; no definite D call. Germline assignment: CDR1 SGHTA and CDR2 FQGNSA. The CDR3 has 13 amino acids. V gave up 5 bases and J gave up 6 bases, with 8 bases separating them.

The chain carries TRBV28 and TRBJ1-2, with a tentative D call TRBD1 (5 bases). Germline CDR1 MDHEN, CDR2 SYDVKM. The CDR3 spans 15 residues. V lost 4 bases, J lost 7 bases, and 19 bases lay in between. CDR3: CASSSPPLKRGGYTF. Written as DNA, the CDR3 is TGTGCCAGCAGTTCCCCCCCCCTCAAGAGGGGTGGCTACACCTTC.

This clone was found a few times. The chain employs TRBV15 and TRBJ1-5, with 7 bases identical to TRBD1. CDR3 length: 15 residues. Germline-derived CDR1 and CDR2 are LNHNV and YYDKDF (reference sequence). The trim removed 3 bases at V and 4 bases at J, leaving 6 bases unmatched. The DNA of the CDR3 is TGTGCCACCAGCAGGAAAGGACAGGTTAATCAGCCCCAGCATTTT. Amino acid sequence: CATSRKGQVNQPQHF.

This clone was observed a handful of times. This chain joins TRBV30 and TRBJ2-5; TRBD2 is a possible D gene (6 bases). Germline values: CDR1 GTSNPN, CDR2 SVGIG (reference sequence). The CDR3 totals 13 residues. V was cut by 0 bases and J by 2 bases, with 7 bases left in between. In DNA form, the CDR3 reads TGTGCCTGGAGTGTACTAGCACAAGAGACCCAGTACTTC. This codes for CAWSVLAQETQYF.

This rearrangement joins TRBV7-2 to TRBJ2-3, with D unclear. Germline loops: CDR1 SGHTA, CDR2 FQGNSA. The V end lost 2 bases, the J end lost 0 bases, and 9 bases lay between the germline ends. The CDR3 is made up of 15 amino acids. The CDR3 nucleotides are TGTGCCAGCAGCTTATCCCTCCTTAGCACAGATACGCAGTATTTT. It translates to CASSLSLLSTDTQYF. Using reference TRBV7-2 and TRBJ2-3 for the parts outside the CDR3, the full variable domain is GAGVSQSPSNKVTEKGKDVELRCDPISGHTALYWYRQSLGQGLEFLIYFQGNSAPDKSGLPSDRFSAERTGGSVSTLTIQRTQQEDSAVYLCASSLSLLSTDTQYFGPGTRLTVL.

Written as DNA, the CDR3 is TGTGCCACCAGTAGTAGCCTGGCTGGGGCCAACGTCCTGACTTTC. Its protein is CATSSSLAGANVLTF. V is TRBV24-1 and J is TRBJ2-6; unclear D gene. Germline V gene lookup returns CDR1 KGHDR and CDR2 SFDVKD. The CDR3 contains 15 residues. With 6 bases removed from V and 2 bases from J, the gap between germline ends came to 10 bases.

The gene calls are TRBV28 and TRBJ1-1, with 8 positions matching TRBD1. V shed 4 bases and J 10 bases; nucleotides not matched to a gene: 8. The CDR3 sequence is 13 residues long. Germline V gene sequence: CDR1 MDHEN, CDR2 SYDVKM. CDR3: CASSYYQTGGAFF. CDR3 coding DNA: TGTGCCAGCAGTTATTATCAAACAGGGGGAGCTTTCTTT.

The chain combines TRBV21-1 with TRBJ2-3; the table's D call of TRBD2 was not tested on the DNA. TRBV21-1 is a pseudogene segment. The CDR3 contains 16 residues. As DNA, the CDR3 is TGTGCCAGCAGCAAAGCGAGAGAAACTAGCACAGATACGCAGTATTTT. Protein sequence: CASSKARETSTDTQYF.

This sequence joins TRBV6-5 and TRBJ1-4; D uncertain. Per germline, CDR1 MNHEY and CDR2 SVGAGI. The CDR3 covers 14 residues. V was clipped by 7 bases and J by 5 bases, with 14 bases between them. CDR3 DNA sequence: TGTGCCAGCACAGAACGTGGGCGAAATGAAAAACTGTTTTTT. Translation gives CASTERGRNEKLFF.

The chain couples TRBV10-2 to TRBJ1-6; perhaps TRBD1 as D (6 bases). V lost 4 bases, J lost 2 bases, and 9 bases lay in between. In germline, CDR1 is WSHSY, CDR2 SAAADI. This CDR3 comprises 15 residues. The DNA for the CDR3 is TGCGCCAGCAGTGTTACAGGGACCTATAATTCACCCCTCCACTTT. It specifies CASSVTGTYNSPLHF.

The genes are TRBV7-2 and TRBJ2-1; 7 bases are shared with TRBD1. CDR1 SGHTA and CDR2 FQGNSA come from the germline V gene. This CDR3 spans 14 amino acids. J gave up 7 bases and V 2 bases, and 5 bases lay outside the gene matches. The CDR3 is CASSLLNRGNEQFF. The CDR3 DNA sequence: TGTGCCAGCAGCTTACTAAACAGGGGAAATGAGCAGTTCTTC.

This clone was observed a few times. The genes are TRBV18 and TRBJ2-7; the match to TRBD1 covers 7 bases. V lost 4 bases to trimming and J lost 3 bases; unmatched junction nucleotides: 3. CDR3 length: 13 amino acids. CDR1 is KGHSH and CDR2 is LQKENI in the germline V gene. In nucleotides, the CDR3 is TGTGCCAGCTCACTGGGACAGCACTACGAGCAGTACGTC. Translation: CASSLGQHYEQYV.

This chain connects TRBV25-1 to TRBJ1-6; no firm D call. The CDR3 is 14 residues long. The V end was cut by 8 bases, the J end by 7 bases, with 15 bases between. Germline CDR1 MGHDK, CDR2 SYGVNS. CDR3 sequence reads: CASRLYGPNSPLHF. The CDR3, as DNA: TGTGCCAGCCGATTATATGGGCCGAATTCACCCCTCCACTTT.

V usage is TRBV21-1 and J usage is TRBJ1-5; TRBD1 was called by the table and not checked on the DNA. TRBV21-1 is reported as a pseudogene. CDR3 length equals 16 residues. Written as DNA, the CDR3 is TGTGCCAGCAGGAACCCCAGAACAGCTAGCAATCAGCCCCAGCATTTT. This gives the protein CASRNPRTASNQPQHF.

This chain links TRBV27 with TRBJ1-5; D remains ambiguous. V was trimmed by 6 bases and J by 3 bases, leaving 15 bases between them. CDR3 length: 15 amino acids. Per the germline V gene, CDR1 is MNHEY and CDR2 is SMNVEV (reference sequence). CDR3 sequence reads: CASSPLGRNNQPQHF. The DNA for the CDR3 is TGTGCCAGCAGCCCCCTCGGACGGAACAATCAGCCCCAGCATTTT.

V and J are TRBV28 and TRBJ1-2; 8 bases line up with TRBD1. The CDR3 sequence is 15 residues long. Germline V gene data show CDR1 as MDHEN and CDR2 as SYDVKM. The V segment lost 4 bases and the J segment 10 bases; nucleotides outside the gene matches: 14. CDR3 DNA: TGTGCCAGCAGTTCCCCGCGTCGGACAGGGTCTGCCTACACCTTC. Translation gives CASSSPRRTGSAYTF.

The chain links TRBV5-1 to TRBJ2-5; no definite D call. In germline, CDR1 is SGHRS, CDR2 YFSETQ. The CDR3 consists of 14 residues. V lost 5 bases, J lost 5 bases, and 16 bases lay in between. CDR3 residues: CASRLQASGETQYF. CDR3 nucleotides: TGCGCCAGCAGGCTTCAGGCCTCCGGGGAGACCCAGTACTTC.

The rearrangement joins TRBV6-5 to TRBJ1-4; 7 bases line up with TRBD1. This CDR3 has 16 amino acids. Germline lookup yields CDR1 MNHEY and CDR2 SVGAGI. The V segment lost 2 bases and the J segment 0 bases; nucleotides outside the gene matches: 3. As DNA, the CDR3 is TGTGCCAGCAGTTACGACAGGGCTGCAACTAATGAAAAACTGTTTTTT. It encodes CASSYDRAATNEKLFF.

This chain joins TRBV7-2 and TRBJ1-1, with unresolved D. This CDR3 spans 13 amino acids. CDR1 and CDR2 (germline): SGHTA, FQGNSA. Trimming pared 2 bases from V and 1 base from J, leaving 5 bases between. The CDR3 nucleotides are TGTGCCAGCAGCTTAAACACGAACACTGAAGCTTTCTTT. Protein: CASSLNTNTEAFF.

The chain carries TRBV30 and TRBJ1-2; D gene uncertain. The CDR3 runs 15 residues. Trimming cost V 0 bases and J 6 bases, with 17 bases left between them. Germline CDR1 reads GTSNPN; CDR2 reads SVGIG (reference sequence). The CDR3 spells CAWSVLPGSGNGYTF. The DNA of the CDR3 is TGTGCCTGGAGTGTACTCCCGGGCTCTGGGAATGGCTACACCTTC.

The chain combines TRBV6-5 with TRBJ1-1; 8 bases agree with TRBD1. Germline CDR1 is MNHEY and CDR2 is SVGAGI. V was pared by 6 bases and J by 1 base, with 4 bases of the junction left unmatched. The CDR3 is 14 amino acids. The CDR3: CASRSGTGNTEAFF. The CDR3 DNA reads TGTGCCAGCAGATCCGGGACAGGGAACACTGAAGCTTTCTTT.